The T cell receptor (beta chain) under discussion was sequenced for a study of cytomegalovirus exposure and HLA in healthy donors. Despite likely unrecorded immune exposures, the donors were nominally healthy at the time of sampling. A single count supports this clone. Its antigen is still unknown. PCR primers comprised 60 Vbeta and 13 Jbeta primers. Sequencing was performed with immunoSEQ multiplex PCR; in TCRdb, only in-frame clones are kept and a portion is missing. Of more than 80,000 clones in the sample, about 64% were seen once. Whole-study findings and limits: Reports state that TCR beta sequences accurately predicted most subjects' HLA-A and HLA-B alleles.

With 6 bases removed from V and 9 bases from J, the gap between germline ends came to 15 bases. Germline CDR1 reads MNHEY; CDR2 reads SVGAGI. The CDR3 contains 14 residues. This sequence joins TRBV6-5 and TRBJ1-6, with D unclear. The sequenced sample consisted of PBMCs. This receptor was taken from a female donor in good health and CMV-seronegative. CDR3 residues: CASSPSGSGSPLHF. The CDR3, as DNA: TGTGCCAGCAGCCCCTCTGGTAGTGGTTCACCCCTCCACTTT.